The clone carrying this TCR beta chain has a handful of counts. What it binds is unknown. Alongside a J-beta primer mix, a sample-barcoded 5' primer served in a second PCR lasting about 7 to 11 cycles. Each CDR3 protein is one row after TCRdb ran MiXCR on the 5' RACE reads. Of about 1.5 million distinct CDR3 sequences listed, 40% to 45% were seen once; the top ten hold around 4%. CDR3 length equals 13 residues. Germline V gene data show CDR1 as SGHNT and CDR2 as YYREEE (reference sequence). These data originate in a study of blood T cells in healthy people across ages. About the study: About one barcoded TCR beta cDNA was captured per two T cells. Study-wide results and caveats: Naive T cell percentage showed a strong correlation with the diversity of TCR beta. A roughly linear fall in TCR beta diversity per million T cells was seen with increasing age.

The source is a woman aged 18-29 years in good health. This sequence joins TRBV5-4 and TRBJ2-4, with 8 bases that match TRBD1. The closer fit of TRBJ2-7 to the DNA end suggests the J call may be wrong. Input material: blood. CDR3 sequence reads: CASSFDRGDEQYF. The CDR3 nucleotides are TGTGCCAGCAGCTTCGACAGGGGCGACGAGCAGTACTTC.